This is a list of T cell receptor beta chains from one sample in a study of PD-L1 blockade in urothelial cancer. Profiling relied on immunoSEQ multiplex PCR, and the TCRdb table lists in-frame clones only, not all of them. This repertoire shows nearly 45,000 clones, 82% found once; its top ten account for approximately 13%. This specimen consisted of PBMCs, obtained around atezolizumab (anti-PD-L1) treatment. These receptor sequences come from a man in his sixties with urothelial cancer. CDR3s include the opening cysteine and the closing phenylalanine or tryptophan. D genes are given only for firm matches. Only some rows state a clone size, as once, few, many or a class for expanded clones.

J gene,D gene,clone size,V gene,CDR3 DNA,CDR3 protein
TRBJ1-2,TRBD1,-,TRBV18,TGTGCCAGCTCACCACCCGACAGGGGGCTGTTTGGCTACACCTTC,CASSPPDRGLFGYTF
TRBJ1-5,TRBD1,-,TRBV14,TGTGCCAGCAGCGGCGACAGGGGGCCCCAGCATTTT,CASSGDRGPQHF
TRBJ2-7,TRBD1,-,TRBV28,TGTGCCGCGGCCCGACAGGGGCGTTCCTACGAGCAGTACTTC,CAAARQGRSYEQYF
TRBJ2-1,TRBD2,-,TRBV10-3,TGTGCCATCAGGCCGGCCCCAGGACTAGCGGACTACAATGAGCAGTTCTTC,CAIRPAPGLADYNEQFF
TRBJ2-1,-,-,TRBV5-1,TGCGCCAGCAGCCCGACTAGTCGGAATGAGCAGTTCTTC,CASSPTSRNEQFF
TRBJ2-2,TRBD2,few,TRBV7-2,TGTGCCAGCAGGGGGGGGATGGGCACCGGGGAGCTGTTTTTT,CASRGGMGTGELFF
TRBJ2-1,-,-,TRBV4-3,TGCGCCAGCAGCCAAGATCGTGGGAGCTACAATGAGCAGTTCTTC,CASSQDRGSYNEQFF
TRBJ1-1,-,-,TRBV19,TGTGCCAGTGTCGGATATTACCAGGGAACTGAAGCTTTCTTT,CASVGYYQGTEAFF
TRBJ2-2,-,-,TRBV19,TGTGCCAGTAGTAAACCGGCGGGGCGAAACACCGGGGAGCTGTTTTTT,CASSKPAGRNTGELFF
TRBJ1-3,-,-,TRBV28,TGTGCCAGCATCTCCTCTGGAAACACCATATATTTT,CASISSGNTIYF
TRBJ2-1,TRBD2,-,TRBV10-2,TGCGCCAGCAGCCGGGGACTAGCGGGTTACAATGAGCAGTTCTTC,CASSRGLAGYNEQFF
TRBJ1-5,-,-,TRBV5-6,TGTGCCAGCAGCTTGGGAGGGGGACGGAGCAATCAGCCCCAGCATTTT,CASSLGGGRSNQPQHF
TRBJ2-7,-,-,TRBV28,TGTGCCAGCACCCTTTCCTACGAGCAGTACTTC,CASTLSYEQYF
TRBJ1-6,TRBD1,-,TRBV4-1,TGCGCCAGCAGCCAAGGACAGGGGAATTCACCCCTCCACTTT,CASSQGQGNSPLHF
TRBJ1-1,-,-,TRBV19,TGTGCCAGTAGTGTATACAGAGTCTCTGAAGCTTTCTTT,CASSVYRVSEAFF